A few counts support the clone carrying this T cell receptor beta chain. Its antigen remains unidentified. These data originate in a study of glioma-infiltrating T cells. Study observations and caveats: Gliomas, especially low-grade, showed above-expected tissue-blood divergence; non-neoplastic patients showed below.

This CDR3 comprises 16 residues. Trimming took off 4 bases at V and 1 base at J, with 17 bases between the two ends. The iRepertoire nested amplicon-rescue multiplex PCR amplified TCR alpha and beta CDR3s from RNA. Input was roughly 100-450 ng of tissue mRNA or PBMC total RNA. TCRdb called the multiplex PCR reads again in MiXCR, with one record for every CDR3 protein. Among approximately 88,000 distinct CDR3 sequences listed, 20% to 25% were seen once. This TCR was recovered from a human donor with low-grade glioma or glioblastoma, undergoing nonglioma brain surgery, or in good health (not recorded which). The J gene is TRBJ2-7, the V gene TRBV12-3 or TRBV12-4, with a weak D call TRBD2 (6 bases). Sequencing was performed on glioma tissue, nonneoplastic brain tissue, or PBMCs (not recorded which). The CDR3 nucleotides are TGTGCCAGCAGTTCCCTGGTGGCGGGACCTTCCTACGAGCAGTACTTC. Amino acid sequence: CASSSLVAGPSYEQYF.